These 13 T cell receptor beta chains share one sample of origin, sequenced in a study of blood T cell repertoires in COVID-19. The repertoire was sequenced with immunoSEQ multiplex PCR; TCRdb's copy has only in-frame clones and lacks some. The sample holds approximately 200,000 clones; 75% to 85% are singletons and the top ten take approximately 7%. Sequenced: peripheral blood. The receptors stem from a woman between 50 and 59 years old with acute or convalescent COVID-19.

The V gene is TRBV30, the J gene TRBJ2-2, with D unresolved. V was cut by 0 bases and J by 1 base, with 15 bases left in between. Per germline, CDR1 GTSNPN and CDR2 SVGIG (reference sequence). The CDR3 consists of 17 residues. The CDR3 DNA is TGTGCCTGGAGTGTAAGGCCCTCTGGAGTGAACACCGGGGAGCTGTTTTTT. Amino acids: CAWSVRPSGVNTGELFF. The full variable domain, with the rest looked up from reference TRBV30 and TRBJ2-2, is SQTIHQWPATLVQPVGSPLSLECTVEGTSNPNLYWYRQAAGRGLQLLFYSVGIGQISSEVPQNLSASRPQDRQFILSSKKLLLSDSGFYLCAWSVRPSGVNTGELFFGEGSRLTVL.

The chain employs TRBV29-1 and TRBJ2-3, with 8 bases fitting TRBD2. Per germline, CDR1 SQVTM and CDR2 ANQGSEA. V lost 6 bases, J lost 4 bases, and 6 bases stayed unmatched. This CDR3 region has 13 residues. This chain's CDR3 is CSVCLSGADTQYF. The CDR3 DNA is TGCAGCGTGTGCCTTAGCGGGGCAGATACGCAGTATTTT.

This sequence joins TRBV11-2 and TRBJ2-4; weak D call: TRBD1 (6 bases). CDR3 length equals 16 residues. Trimming stripped 1 base from V and 1 base from J, with 11 bases between. Germline V gene data show CDR1 as SGHAT and CDR2 as FQNNGV. Written as DNA, the CDR3 is TGTGCCAGCAGCTTAGGGCAGGGGTCGGCCAAAAACATTCAGTACTTC. Its translation: CASSLGQGSAKNIQYF.

The chain joins TRBV6-2 or TRBV6-3 to TRBJ1-5; D not certain. The CDR3 runs 14 residues. Germline-derived CDR1 and CDR2 are MNHEY and SVGEGT. V was shortened by 6 bases and J by 1 base, with 10 bases between the two germline ends. CDR3 DNA: TGTGCCAGCAGCACATCACCGAGCAATCAGCCCCAGCATTTT. It yields the protein CASSTSPSNQPQHF.

The chain recombines TRBV15 with TRBJ2-2, with D possibly being TRBD2 (5 bases). CDR1 is LNHNV, CDR2 YYDKDF, per germline (reference sequence). The CDR3 covers 17 residues. V lost 5 bases and J 1 base, leaving 17 bases between the germline ends. The DNA of the CDR3 is TGTGCCACCAGCCCGCCGATGATCGGGGAGAACACCGGGGAGCTGTTTTTT. It yields the protein CATSPPMIGENTGELFF.

This rearrangement joins TRBV5-4 to TRBJ1-1, with 7 bases lining up with TRBD1. In germline, CDR1 is SGHNT, CDR2 YYREEE (reference sequence). With V trimmed by 4 bases and J by 5 bases, 8 bases remained unmatched. The CDR3 extends over 14 amino acids. CDR3 bases: TGTGCCAGCAGCCGACAGGGAGGATGGACTGAAGCTTTCTTT. Its translation is CASSRQGGWTEAFF.

The chain joins TRBV5-1 to TRBJ2-2; no clear D. The CDR3 totals 14 residues. V dropped 0 bases and J dropped 2 bases, with 5 bases sitting between them. Germline lookup yields CDR1 SGHRS and CDR2 YFSETQ. CDR3 amino acids: CASSLGQNTGELFF. CDR3 in DNA: TGCGCCAGCAGCTTGGGTCAAAACACCGGGGAGCTGTTTTTT. Based on the CDR3 plus reference TRBV5-1 and TRBJ2-2, the full variable domain is KAGVTQTPRYLIKTRGQQVTLSCSPISGHRSVSWYQQTPGQGLQFLFEYFSETQRNKGNFPGRFSGRQFSNSRSEMNVSTLELGDSALYLCASSLGQNTGELFFGEGSRLTVL.

This CDR3 is CASSQVNEMNTEAFF. DNA of the CDR3: TGTGCCAGCAGCCAAGTTAACGAGATGAACACTGAAGCTTTCTTT. The chain recombines TRBV4-2 with TRBJ1-1; no firm D call. The CDR3 loop spans 15 amino acids. V gave up 1 base and J gave up 0 bases, with 9 bases separating them. Germline CDR1 is LGHNA and CDR2 is YNFKEQ.

J is TRBJ1-1 and V is TRBV7-9, with 12 bases lining up with TRBD1. V gave up 5 bases and J gave up 1 base; unmatched junction bases: 8. The CDR3 extends over 17 amino acids. The germline CDR1 and CDR2 sequences are SEHNR and FQNEAQ (reference sequence). The CDR3 sequence is CASSARDRGLGNTEAFF. In DNA form, the CDR3 reads TGTGCCAGCAGCGCCCGGGACAGGGGGCTTGGGAACACTGAAGCTTTCTTT.

The CDR3 loop is CASSLLGSRQYF. DNA for the CDR3: TGTGCCAGCAGCCTCCTAGGGAGCCGTCAGTACTTC. The chain links TRBV21-1 to TRBJ2-7; the tabulated D call, TRBD2, remains unverified against the DNA. TRBV21-1 is listed as a pseudogene. CDR3 length: 12 residues.

This sequence joins TRBV20-1 and TRBJ1-5; tentatively, D is TRBD1 (5 bases). Trimming stripped 3 bases from V and 0 bases from J, with 12 bases between. There are 15 residues in the CDR3. CDR1 and CDR2 from the germline V gene are DFQATT and SNEGSKA (reference sequence). CDR3 coding DNA: TGCAGTGCTAGTTGGGAGGGGTCTAGCAATCAGCCCCAGCATTTT. It specifies CSASWEGSSNQPQHF.

The chain links TRBV4-2 to TRBJ1-2; 7 nucleotides agree with TRBD1. With 6 bases clipped from V and 4 bases from J, the junction kept 8 bases outside the gene matches. From germline, CDR1 is LGHNA and CDR2 YNFKEQ. The CDR3 is 14 amino acids. The CDR3 sequence: CASSPEGGSYGYTF. The CDR3, as DNA: TGTGCCAGCAGTCCGGAAGGGGGCAGCTATGGCTACACCTTC.

The chain has TRBV18 and TRBJ2-3, with 10 nucleotides matching TRBD2. J lost 0 bases, V lost 1 base, and 7 bases had no gene match. Germline CDR1 and CDR2: KGHSH and LQKENI. This CDR3 has 18 residues. CDR3 protein: CASSPRRAGGISTDTQYF. CDR3 DNA sequence: TGTGCCAGCTCACCACGTCGAGCGGGGGGGATTAGCACAGATACGCAGTATTTT.